The 19 T cell receptor beta chains in this list originate from one sample, sequenced in a study of blood T cell repertoires in COVID-19. Profiling relied on immunoSEQ multiplex PCR, and the TCRdb table lists in-frame clones only, not all of them. The sample includes approximately 120,000 clones, about 84% seen only once; the top ten take around 5%. Material for sequencing was peripheral blood. The receptors originated from a human donor in a cohort sampled during active COVID-19.

The table lists this clone with a few counts. The chain has TRBV7-2 and TRBJ1-2, with a tentative D call TRBD1 (6 bases). Germline-derived CDR1 and CDR2 are SGHTA and FQGNSA. Between the trimmed V and J ends, which lost 1 base and 6 bases, there was a span of 12 bases. The CDR3 sequence is 14 residues long. The CDR3 protein is CASSLGRTANGYTF. DNA of the CDR3: TGTGCCAGCAGCTTAGGCCGGACAGCAAATGGCTACACCTTC.

The chain carries TRBV7-2 and TRBJ2-3, with D perhaps TRBD2 (6 bases). V was shortened by 5 bases and J by 2 bases, with 20 bases between the two germline ends. CDR1 is SGHTA, CDR2 FQGNSA, per germline. The CDR3 totals 17 residues. The CDR3 DNA sequence: TGTGCCAGCAGCCTTCGGGACTTGGGGTGGCCCACAGATACGCAGTATTTT. As protein: CASSLRDLGWPTDTQYF.

In its sample, this clone was seen a few times. V and J are TRBV28 and TRBJ2-3; 9 bases line up with TRBD2. This CDR3 contains 15 residues. V trimming: 6 bases; J trimming: 5 bases; junction bases outside the gene matches: 9. Looked up from germline, CDR1 is MDHEN and CDR2 is SYDVKM. This chain's CDR3 is CASSLSGRVKDTQYF. CDR3 in DNA: TGTGCCAGCAGCCTTAGCGGGAGAGTCAAAGATACGCAGTATTTT.

This chain uses TRBV10-1 with TRBJ2-1; weak D call: TRBD2 (6 bases). Per germline, CDR1 WNHNN and CDR2 SYGVQD (reference sequence). V lost 6 bases, J lost 1 base, and 13 bases lay in between. The CDR3 runs 15 residues. The CDR3 loop reads CASSTYSGSYNEQFF. The CDR3 DNA reads TGCGCCAGCAGCACCTATAGCGGTTCCTACAATGAGCAGTTCTTC.

V gene TRBV4-3 combines with J gene TRBJ2-1; TRBD2 matches 7 bases. Germline values: CDR1 LGHNA, CDR2 YSLEER. Trimming at V came to 3 bases and at J to 2 bases, leaving 1 base not matched to a gene. The CDR3 consists of 14 residues. CDR3 sequence reads: CASSQAGAYNEQFF. The CDR3 DNA reads TGCGCCAGCAGCCAGGCGGGGGCCTACAATGAGCAGTTCTTC.

The CDR3: CASSPGGFDSPLHF. The CDR3 DNA reads as TGTGCCAGCTCCCCGGGGGGGTTTGATTCACCCCTCCACTTT. V and J are TRBV18 and TRBJ1-6; TRBD1 is a possible D gene (5 bases). V lost 6 bases to trimming and J lost 8 bases, with 14 bases between them. From germline, CDR1 is KGHSH and CDR2 LQKENI. This CDR3 has 14 amino acids.

The chain joins TRBV7-2 to TRBJ1-2, with D maybe TRBD1 (5 bases). Trimming shortened V by 7 bases and J by 8 bases, and 20 bases separated the two germline ends. Germline loops: CDR1 SGHTA, CDR2 FQGNSA. The CDR3 extends over 14 amino acids. This CDR3 reads CASTLMGLGRGYTF. CDR3 coding DNA: TGTGCCAGCACTCTAATGGGGCTCGGGAGAGGCTACACCTTC.

The gene calls are TRBV14 and TRBJ2-1; D ambiguous. CDR1 and CDR2 from the germline V gene are SGHDN and FVKESK. The CDR3 covers 15 residues. V lost 5 bases and J 0 bases, leaving 11 bases between the germline ends. The CDR3 region has the DNA TGTGCCAGCAGCGCACGTACCAGCTCCTACAATGAGCAGTTCTTC. It encodes CASSARTSSYNEQFF.

For the CDR3, the DNA is TGTGCCTGGAGTGTAGGAGGGTTGAATGAAAAACTGTTTTTT. As protein: CAWSVGGLNEKLFF. V usage is TRBV30 and J usage is TRBJ1-4; no clear D. Germline CDR1 and CDR2: GTSNPN and SVGIG (reference sequence). V gave up 0 bases and J gave up 5 bases, with 10 bases separating them. The CDR3 runs to 14 residues.

The rearrangement links TRBV27 to TRBJ1-2; D gene unclear. V was trimmed by 3 bases and J by 4 bases, leaving 9 bases between them. From germline, CDR1 is MNHEY and CDR2 SMNVEV (reference sequence). This CDR3 spans 13 amino acids. The CDR3 DNA sequence: TGTGCCAGCAGTTTCCGACGGAGCTATGGCTACACCTTC. As protein: CASSFRRSYGYTF.

V gene TRBV2 combines with J gene TRBJ2-1; 7 bases align to TRBD2. The V gene's germline CDR1 is SNHLY and CDR2 FYNNEI. Trimming took 6 bases from V and 7 from J; bases not matched to a gene: 12. The CDR3 is 15 residues long. CDR3 region: CASRPAGLTKNEQFF. CDR3 sequence (DNA): TGTGCCAGCAGACCCGCGGGACTAACGAAAAATGAGCAGTTCTTC.

V and J are TRBV7-2 and TRBJ2-1; 8 nucleotides agree with TRBD1. Germline values: CDR1 SGHTA, CDR2 FQGNSA. After removal of 3 bases from V and 10 bases from J, the junction contained 11 bases not matched to a gene. This CDR3 comprises 15 residues. CDR3 DNA: TGTGCCAGCAGCTTGGACAGGGAGGAATTCAGGGAGCAGTTCTTC. It specifies CASSLDREEFREQFF.

This clone has a single count. The chain links TRBV6-5 to TRBJ2-3; D unresolved. Germline CDR1 is MNHEY and CDR2 is SVGAGI. The CDR3 loop spans 11 amino acids. Trimming shortened V by 11 bases and J by 4 bases, and 10 bases separated the two germline ends. The CDR3 reads CAGRLADTQYF. The CDR3 nucleotides are TGTGCCGGCCGACTCGCAGATACGCAGTATTTT.

The CDR3: CASSPSGYGYTF. CDR3 in DNA: TGTGCCAGCAGCCCCAGCGGCTATGGCTACACCTTC. This chain links TRBV7-9 with TRBJ1-2, with unresolved D. Germline V lookup: CDR1 SEHNR, CDR2 FQNEAQ (reference sequence). Trimming left V 5 bases short and J 4 bases short, with 8 bases between. CDR3 length: 12 amino acids.

This rearrangement joins TRBV18 to TRBJ2-5, with 10 bases that match TRBD1. J gave up 4 bases and V 4 bases, and 3 bases lay outside the gene matches. This CDR3 spans 14 amino acids. The germline V gene encodes CDR1 KGHSH and CDR2 LQKENI. The CDR3 DNA follows: TGTGCCAGCTCACGGACAGGGGGAACAGAGACCCAGTACTTC. As protein: CASSRTGGTETQYF.

The chain links TRBV19 to TRBJ2-1; D might be TRBD1 (5 bases). The CDR3 has 11 residues. The germline V gene encodes CDR1 LNHDA and CDR2 SQIVND (reference sequence). The V end was cut by 5 bases, the J end by 10 bases, with 9 bases between. The CDR3 sequence is CASSGRTEQFF. The DNA for the CDR3 is TGTGCCAGTAGTGGACGGACAGAGCAGTTCTTC.

Here the CDR3 DNA reads TGTGCCAGCAGTTCCTCGACACCCCAGCATTTT. Translation: CASSSSTPQHF. The chain recombines TRBV6-6 with TRBJ1-5; no reliable D call. The CDR3 length is 11 residues. Germline V gives CDR1 MNHNY, CDR2 SVGAGI (reference sequence). Trimming cost V 4 bases and J 10 bases, with 8 bases left between them.

The table lists this clone with a few counts. V gene TRBV5-1 combines with J gene TRBJ2-7; D is perhaps TRBD2 (5 bases). V shed 5 bases and J shed 4 bases, with 13 bases lying between them. Germline V gives CDR1 SGHRS, CDR2 YFSETQ. CDR3 size: 13 residues. The CDR3 DNA reads as TGCGCCAGCAGGGACTCCAATCTATACGAGCAGTACTTC. Its translation: CASRDSNLYEQYF.

The chain is built from TRBV7-2 and TRBJ2-7, with D maybe TRBD2 (5 bases). Looked up from germline, CDR1 is SGHTA and CDR2 is FQGNSA. With 1 base removed from V and 2 bases from J, the gap between germline ends came to 18 bases. This CDR3 is 17 amino acids long. The CDR3 region is CASSLGVFGLGPYEQYF. The CDR3 coding sequence is TGTGCCAGCAGCTTAGGGGTTTTCGGACTCGGACCCTACGAGCAGTACTTC.